These 21 T cell receptor beta chains came from one sample sequenced in a study of glioma-infiltrating T cells after dendritic cell vaccination. The table came from immunoSEQ multiplex PCR; TCRdb's copy has only in-frame clones and leaves some out. This table holds 90,000 to 100,000 clones, 79% found once. The sample consisted of blood, taken before dendritic cell vaccination. Receptor source: a human donor with glioblastoma.

This clone was seen only a few times. This rearrangement joins TRBV4-1 to TRBJ1-2, with a weak D call TRBD1 (6 bases). V lost 0 bases and J lost 8, with 25 bases in between. This CDR3 is built from 18 residues. CDR1 and CDR2 from the germline V gene are MGHRA and YSYEKL. The CDR3 coding sequence is TGCGCCAGCAGCCAAGATCATTGGGCGGGAGAGGGACACGGGGGCTACACCTTC. Amino acid sequence: CASSQDHWAGEGHGGYTF.

This clone was seen a single time. The CDR3 here is CASSLEGQGGIQYF. The CDR3 DNA follows: TGTGCCAGCAGCTTAGAAGGGCAGGGTGGCATTCAGTACTTC. The gene calls are TRBV7-2 and TRBJ2-4, with a tentative D call TRBD1 (5 bases). Germline CDR1 is SGHTA and CDR2 is FQGNSA. The V and J ends lost 1 base and 9 bases respectively, with 13 bases between them. CDR3 length: 14 amino acids.

This sequence joins TRBV4-1 and TRBJ2-1; D possibly corresponds to TRBD1 (7 bases). V was cut by 4 bases and J by 9 bases, with 13 bases left in between. The CDR3 covers 13 residues. Germline V CDR1 and CDR2: MGHRA, YSYEKL. CDR3 protein: CASSRDQGGEQFF. The CDR3 nucleotides are TGCGCCAGCAGCCGAGATCAGGGGGGTGAGCAGTTCTTC.

The gene calls are TRBV4-1 and TRBJ1-5; the match to TRBD1 covers 8 bases. This CDR3 spans 16 amino acids. Trimming at V came to 4 bases and at J to 6 bases, leaving 11 bases not matched to a gene. CDR1 MGHRA and CDR2 YSYEKL come from the germline V gene. As DNA, the CDR3 is TGCGCCAGCAGCCCGGACAGGGATGAAGCTTTTCAGCCCCAGCATTTT. It encodes CASSPDRDEAFQPQHF.

V and J are TRBV5-1 and TRBJ2-3, with 15 bases aligning to TRBD2. The V gene end was trimmed by 3 bases and the J gene end by 3 bases; junction bases not matched to a gene: 5. Germline V gives CDR1 SGHRS, CDR2 YFSETQ. The CDR3 consists of 17 residues. The CDR3 DNA sequence: TGCGCCAGCAGCTGGACTAGCGGGGGGGTGGGGACAGATACGCAGTATTTT. Translating gives CASSWTSGGVGTDTQYF.

This chain connects TRBV5-1 to TRBJ1-1, with TRBD1 as a possible D gene (6 bases). CDR1 is SGHRS and CDR2 is YFSETQ in the germline V gene. The CDR3 sequence is 15 residues long. Trimming took off 3 bases at V and 3 bases at J, with 15 bases between the two ends. CDR3: CASSWGGGWDTEAFF. The DNA of the CDR3 is TGCGCCAGCAGCTGGGGAGGGGGTTGGGACACTGAAGCTTTCTTT.

The chain employs TRBV18 and TRBJ1-1; 7 bases agree with TRBD1. Per germline, CDR1 KGHSH and CDR2 LQKENI. Trimming at V came to 3 bases and at J to 3 bases, leaving 1 base not matched to a gene. CDR3 length: 13 residues. CDR3 DNA: TGTGCCAGCTCACCTACAGGGGACACTGAAGCTTTCTTT. This encodes CASSPTGDTEAFF.

As concerns this clone: Relative to the germline gene, one junction end is altered; a read error may explain this. V gene TRBV7-9 combines with J gene TRBJ2-7, with 7 bases that match TRBD1. Per the germline V gene, CDR1 is SEHNR and CDR2 is FQNEAQ (reference sequence). The length of the CDR3 is 16 residues. The CDR3 sequence is CASNLSRDRKSYEQYF. DNA of the CDR3: TGTGCCAGCAACTTATCTCGGGACAGAAAATCCTACGAGCAGTACTTC.

This rearrangement joins TRBV6-6 to TRBJ2-7, with D possibly matching TRBD2 (6 bases). Germline V gene data show CDR1 as MNHNY and CDR2 as SVGAGI (reference sequence). The CDR3 is 15 amino acids. The V gene lost 6 bases and the J gene lost 2 bases, with 17 bases spanning the gap. As DNA, the CDR3 is TGTGCCAGCAGCCGGGACTCAATGGCCCCCTACGAGCAGTACTTC. It translates to CASSRDSMAPYEQYF.

V usage is TRBV28 and J usage is TRBJ1-2; no definite D call. Trimming pared 8 bases from V and 8 bases from J, leaving 18 bases between. The CDR3 sequence is 13 residues long. The germline V gene has CDR1 MDHEN and CDR2 SYDVKM. In DNA, the CDR3 is TGTGCCAGCCGGCGCCCGACATCGGGGGGCTACACCTTC. Translating gives CASRRPTSGGYTF.

This chain links TRBV7-9 with TRBJ2-1, with 9 bases aligning to TRBD1. The CDR3 spans 14 residues. Germline values: CDR1 SEHNR, CDR2 FQNEAQ (reference sequence). V shed 5 bases, J shed 6 bases, and the junction held 5 bases outside the gene matches. CDR3 amino acids: CASSRDRDINEQFF. As DNA, the CDR3 is TGTGCCAGCAGCCGGGACAGGGATATCAATGAGCAGTTCTTC.

The chain is built from TRBV5-1 and TRBJ2-5, with a possible D match to TRBD2 (6 bases). The CDR3 is 16 amino acids. Germline CDR1 reads SGHRS; CDR2 reads YFSETQ. Trimming left V 0 bases short and J 2 bases short, with 14 bases between. The CDR3 nucleotides read TGCGCCAGCAGCTTGGCCGGGACTTCGATTCAAGAGACCCAGTACTTC. Translating it yields CASSLAGTSIQETQYF.

This clone appeared once. This chain links TRBV19 with TRBJ2-1, with TRBD2 matching over 10 bases. CDR3 length: 15 residues. Germline CDR1 and CDR2: LNHDA and SQIVND (reference sequence). The J segment lost 6 bases and the V segment lost 5 bases, leaving 7 bases of the junction unmatched. This CDR3 reads CASSLLAGGFNEQFF. The CDR3 nucleotides read TGTGCCAGTAGTCTCTTAGCGGGGGGATTCAATGAGCAGTTCTTC.

DNA of the CDR3: TGTGCCAGCAACCCCTCACTTGGGGGCCTTTCACCCCTCCACTTT. It encodes CASNPSLGGLSPLHF. The chain is built from TRBV28 and TRBJ1-6, with D maybe TRBD1 (6 bases). Trimming removed 7 bases at V and 9 bases at J, with 19 bases between. The CDR3 has 15 residues. Germline CDR1 reads MDHEN; CDR2 reads SYDVKM.

The chain recombines TRBV6-5 with TRBJ1-4, with 8 bases matching TRBD1. CDR1 is MNHEY, CDR2 SVGAGI, per germline. V lost 6 bases to trimming and J lost 8 bases; unmatched junction nucleotides: 11. This CDR3 region has 15 residues. CDR3 in amino acids: CASRDDRGGKEKLFF. In DNA form, the CDR3 reads TGTGCCAGCAGGGACGACAGGGGAGGCAAAGAAAAACTGTTTTTT.

The chain combines TRBV5-1 with TRBJ2-5; 9 nucleotides align to TRBD1. Trimming cost V 2 bases and J 7 bases; bases outside gene matches: 6. Germline-derived CDR1 and CDR2 are SGHRS and YFSETQ. There are 14 residues in the CDR3. CDR3 sequence (DNA): TGCGCCAGCAGCTTACAGGGGGCTCAGGGGACCCAGTACTTC. This gives the protein CASSLQGAQGTQYF.

The chain is built from TRBV6-5 and TRBJ1-3; a weak D match, TRBD1 (6 bases). This CDR3 comprises 14 residues. The V and J ends lost 5 bases and 4 bases respectively, with 12 bases between them. Germline values: CDR1 MNHEY, CDR2 SVGAGI. The CDR3 sequence: CASSTGTLGNTIYF. The CDR3 region has the DNA TGTGCCAGCAGTACCGGGACATTAGGAAACACCATATATTTT.

This clone was counted between two and nine times. The CDR3, as DNA: TGTGCCAGCAGCCAATTGGCGAGGGGGTCCGTTGGCTATGGCTACACCTTC. Its translation is CASSQLARGSVGYGYTF. V usage is TRBV14 and J usage is TRBJ1-2; maybe TRBD1 (6 bases). The V end lost 2 bases, the J end lost 4 bases, and 20 bases lay between the germline ends. From germline, CDR1 is SGHDN and CDR2 FVKESK. This CDR3 region has 17 residues.

The chain couples TRBV9 to TRBJ1-3; D call uncertain. In germline, CDR1 is SGDLS, CDR2 YYNGEE. The ends were cut back, 0 bases at V and 4 bases at J, with 11 bases in the middle. The CDR3 covers 15 residues. This CDR3 reads CASSVGLLGGNTIYF. The CDR3 DNA follows: TGTGCCAGCAGCGTAGGCCTTTTGGGCGGAAACACCATATATTTT.

This chain uses TRBV4-2 with TRBJ1-2; D gene ambiguous. This CDR3 has 14 residues. Germline V CDR1 and CDR2: LGHNA, YNFKEQ. Trimming shortened V by 2 bases and J by 7 bases, and 14 bases separated the two germline ends. Here the CDR3 reads CASSQNQRAGGYTF. In nucleotides, the CDR3 is TGTGCCAGCAGCCAAAATCAGAGGGCGGGTGGCTACACCTTC.

The chain joins TRBV6-5 to TRBJ2-2; weak D call: TRBD2 (5 bases). CDR1 and CDR2 from the germline V gene are MNHEY and SVGAGI. The CDR3 has 14 amino acids. The V and J ends lost 6 bases and 0 bases respectively, with 8 bases between them. The CDR3 here is CASRRVPNTGELFF. The CDR3, as DNA: TGTGCCAGCAGGCGGGTTCCGAACACCGGGGAGCTGTTTTTT.